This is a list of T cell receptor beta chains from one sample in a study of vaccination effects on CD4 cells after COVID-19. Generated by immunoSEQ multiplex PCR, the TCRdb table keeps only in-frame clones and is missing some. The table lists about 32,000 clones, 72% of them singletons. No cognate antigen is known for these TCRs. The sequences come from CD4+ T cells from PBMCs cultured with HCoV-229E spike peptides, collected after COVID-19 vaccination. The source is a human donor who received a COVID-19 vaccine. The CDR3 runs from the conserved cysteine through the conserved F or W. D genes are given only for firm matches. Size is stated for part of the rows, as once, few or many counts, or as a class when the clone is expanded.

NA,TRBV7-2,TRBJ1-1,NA,TGTGCCAGCAGTTTCTGGACAGCGGGGGCCACTGAAGCTTTCTTT,CASSFWTAGATEAFF
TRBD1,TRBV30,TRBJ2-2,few,TGTGCCTGGAGTGTACGGACAGGGGCGGCCACCGGGGAGCTGTTTTTT,CAWSVRTGAATGELFF
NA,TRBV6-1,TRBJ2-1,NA,TGTGCCAGCAGTGGGACGGCCGGGGGCCTGAACGGGAATGAGCAGTTCTTC,CASSGTAGGLNGNEQFF
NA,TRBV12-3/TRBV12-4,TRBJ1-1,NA,TGTGCCAGCAGTTTTATCGGGAACACTGAAGCTTTCTTT,CASSFIGNTEAFF
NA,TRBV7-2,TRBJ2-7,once,TGTGCCAGCAGCCGCAGGGAAATCTCCTACGAGCAGTACTTC,CASSRREISYEQYF
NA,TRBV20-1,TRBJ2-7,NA,TGCAGTGCTAGTTTAACCGGAACCTACGAGCAGTACTTC,CSASLTGTYEQYF
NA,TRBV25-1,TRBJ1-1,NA,TGTGCCAGCAGCTACAGGGCGGGTACTGAAGCTTTCTTT,CASSYRAGTEAFF
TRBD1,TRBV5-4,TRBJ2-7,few,TGTGCCAGCAGCCCGAAGACAGGGGGCTACGAGCAGTACTTC,CASSPKTGGYEQYF
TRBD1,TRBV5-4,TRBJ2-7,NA,TGTGCCAGCACGGGACAGGCCTCCTACGAGCAGTACTTC,CASTGQASYEQYF
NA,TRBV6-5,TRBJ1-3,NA,TGTGCCAGCAGTTCCGAGGGGGTTGAGTTGGACACCATATATTTT,CASSSEGVELDTIYF
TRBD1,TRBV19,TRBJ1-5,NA,TGTGCCAGTGCCGGGACAGGTTATCAGCCCCAGCATTTT,CASAGTGYQPQHF
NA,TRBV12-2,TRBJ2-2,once,TGTGCAAGTCGCCTGACTAGCGCCGGGGAGCTGTTTTTT,CASRLTSAGELFF
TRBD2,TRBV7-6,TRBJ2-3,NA,TGTGCCAGCAGCAACCCTCAGGGCGGGAGGGCCGCAGATACGCAGTATTTT,CASSNPQGGRAADTQYF
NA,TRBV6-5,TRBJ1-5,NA,TGTGCCAGCAGGGGGTTTAGCAATCAGCCCCAGCATTTT,CASRGFSNQPQHF
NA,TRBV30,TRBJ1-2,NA,TGTGCCTGGAGTATTTCGGGTTATGGCTACACCTTC,CAWSISGYGYTF
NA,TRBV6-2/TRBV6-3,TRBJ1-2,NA,TGTGCCAGCAGTTACGGCACAGGCGGAAACCGCTACACCTTC,CASSYGTGGNRYTF
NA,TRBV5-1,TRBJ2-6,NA,TGCGCCAGCACTCAAATCGACTTAGAGTCTGGGGCCAACGTCCTGACTTTC,CASTQIDLESGANVLTF
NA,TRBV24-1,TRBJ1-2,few,TGTGCCACCAGTGATCGCAGGGGTGGCTACACCTTC,CATSDRRGGYTF
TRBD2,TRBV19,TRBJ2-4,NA,TGTGCCAGTAGTATGGGGGTCCTAGCGGGAGTAAGGGCCAAAAACATTCAGTACTTC,CASSMGVLAGVRAKNIQYF
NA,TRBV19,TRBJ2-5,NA,TGTGCCAGTAGTATAAGTTCCCAAGAGACCCAGTACTTC,CASSISSQETQYF
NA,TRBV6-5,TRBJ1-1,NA,TGTGCCAGCAGCTCAACAGGGAGAAACACTGAAGCTTTCTTT,CASSSTGRNTEAFF
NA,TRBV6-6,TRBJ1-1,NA,TGTGCCACCTCCGATCCGAGGGGCCAAACTGAAGCTTTCTTT,CATSDPRGQTEAFF
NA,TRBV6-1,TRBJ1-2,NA,TGTGCCAGCAGTGAAGCGTATCTCTCAGTCTATGGCTACACCTTC,CASSEAYLSVYGYTF
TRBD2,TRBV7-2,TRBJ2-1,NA,TGTGCCACGACACTAGCGGGTAGATACAATGAGCAGTTCTTC,CATTLAGRYNEQFF
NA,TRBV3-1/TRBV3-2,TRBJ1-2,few,TGTGCCAGCAGCCAGACCGGGGAGGGGGGCTACACCTTC,CASSQTGEGGYTF
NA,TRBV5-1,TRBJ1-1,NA,TGCGCCAGCAGCTTAGAAACAGACATGAACACTGAAGCTTTCTTT,CASSLETDMNTEAFF
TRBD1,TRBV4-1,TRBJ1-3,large,TGCGCCAGCAGACCCGACAGGGACCCACGAAACACCATATATTTT,CASRPDRDPRNTIYF
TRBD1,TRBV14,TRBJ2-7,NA,TGTGCCAGCAGCCTTATACGGGGGACAGGGGGCTCCTACGAGCAGTACTTC,CASSLIRGTGGSYEQYF
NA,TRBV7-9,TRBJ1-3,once,TGTGCCAGCAGCCTCCGCAGGGCGGGAAACACCATATATTTT,CASSLRRAGNTIYF
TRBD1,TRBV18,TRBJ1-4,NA,TGTGCCAGCTCGCCGAGGACAGGGTACGAAAAACTGTTTTTT,CASSPRTGYEKLFF
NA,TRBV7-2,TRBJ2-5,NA,TGTGCCAGCAGCAGGGGTGCCCAAGAGACCCAGTACTTC,CASSRGAQETQYF
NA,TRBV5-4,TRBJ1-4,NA,TGTGCCAGCAGCCCCGGACAGTTTAATGAAAAACTGTTTTTT,CASSPGQFNEKLFF
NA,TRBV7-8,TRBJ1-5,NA,TGTGCCAGCAGCTTGGACTCATCGGGGGTTCAGCCCCAGCATTTT,CASSLDSSGVQPQHF
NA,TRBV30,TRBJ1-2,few,TGTGCCTGGAGCGACTTAGCTAACTATGGCTACACCTTC,CAWSDLANYGYTF
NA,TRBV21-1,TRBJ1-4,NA,TGTGCCAGCAGCAGGCGGACAGGGTTAAATGAAAAACTGTTTTTT,CASSRRTGLNEKLFF
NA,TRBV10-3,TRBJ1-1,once,TGTGCCATCAGAGGGACACCAAACACTGAAGCTTTCTTT,CAIRGTPNTEAFF
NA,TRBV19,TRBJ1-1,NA,TGTGCCAGTAGTTCCTCAACAGGGTATGAGAGCGAAGCTTTCTTT,CASSSSTGYESEAFF
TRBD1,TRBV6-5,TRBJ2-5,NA,TGTGCCAGCAGTTTTTTCCGGGACAGGGGGACCCAGTACTTC,CASSFFRDRGTQYF
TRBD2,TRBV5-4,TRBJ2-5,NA,TGTGCCAGCAGCTTGGAAATGAGCGGGAGGGCCGAGACCCAGTACTTC,CASSLEMSGRAETQYF
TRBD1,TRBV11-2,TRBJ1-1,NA,TGTGCCAGCAGCTCCCGCAGGGGGGGAGACACTGAAGCTTTCTTT,CASSSRRGGDTEAFF